Presented here are 28 T cell receptor beta chains from one specimen sequenced in a study of tumor-infiltrating lymphocytes in primary liver carcinoma. TCR beta cDNA was made from 500 ng total RNA with a constant-region primer. Three nested multiplex PCR rounds of slightly modified ARM-PCR generated TCR beta libraries. PCR rounds one and two used TRBV1-TRBV30 forward primers with a C-beta reverse primer for around 10 cycles each. In TCRdb, the multiplex PCR reads were re-called with MiXCR into one record per CDR3 protein. The sample holds more than 60,000 distinct CDR3 sequences, roughly two thirds seen once. Co-extraction of both nucleic acids (RNA and DNA) used roughly 18-32 mg of unsorted bulk tissue. The sequenced material came from liver tumor tissue from sampling region 4. As for subset: tumor region T4, right-lateral pole. The receptors here all came from a man between 40 and 49 years old with primary liver carcinoma and hepatitis B virus infection.

In the case of this clonotype: A read error may be the cause here, since a much bigger clone is one base away. The J gene is TRBJ2-5, the V gene TRBV19, with 7 bases lining up with TRBD2. Germline lookup yields CDR1 LNHDA and CDR2 SQIVND (reference sequence). This CDR3 has 16 amino acids. V lost 6 bases, J lost 5 bases, and 15 bases stayed unmatched. The CDR3 DNA is TGTGCCAGTAGCACCGGGACTAACGGACCGACGGAGACCCAGTACTTC. Translating gives CASSTGTNGPTETQYF.

As for this clonotype: The CDR3 does not close with the conserved phenylalanine or tryptophan, likely indicating a read error. CDR3: CASRFGSGTGHTEAFL. Written as DNA, the CDR3 is TGTGCCAGCAGATTTGGTTCCGGGACAGGACACACTGAAGCTTTCCTT. The rearrangement uses TRBV5-4 and TRBJ1-1; TRBD1 agrees at 8 bases. The CDR3 totals 16 residues. From germline, CDR1 is SGHNT and CDR2 YYREEE (reference sequence). Trimming cost V 5 bases and J 3 bases; bases outside gene matches: 12.

This clonotype was detected only a few times. The gene calls are TRBV7-9 and TRBJ1-2; 7 positions match TRBD1. V lost 6 bases to trimming and J lost 4 bases; unmatched junction nucleotides: 5. This CDR3 contains 13 residues. The germline CDR1 and CDR2 sequences are SEHNR and FQNEAQ (reference sequence). In DNA form, the CDR3 reads TGTGCCAGCAGTACGGGGACAGCCTATGGCTACACCTTC. The encoded protein is CASSTGTAYGYTF.

This clonotype turned up a few times. J is TRBJ1-4 and V is TRBV18; 9 bases agree with TRBD1. Looked up from germline, CDR1 is KGHSH and CDR2 is LQKENI. Unmatched junction bases numbered 11, after V lost 4 bases and J lost 8 bases. The CDR3 covers 16 residues. CDR3 region: CASSRVAGQGEEKLFF. The DNA of the CDR3 is TGTGCCAGCTCACGGGTTGCGGGACAGGGCGAGGAAAAACTGTTTTTT.

Turning to this clonotype: This CDR3 is missing its conserved last phenylalanine or tryptophan, likely due to a read error. V and J are TRBV6-5 and TRBJ1-6; 9 nucleotides match TRBD1. The CDR3 is 18 residues long. Germline CDR1 and CDR2: MNHEY and SVGAGI. The CDR3 here is CASSYSGLQGARDSLLHL. CDR3 coding DNA: TGTGCCAGCAGTTACTCGGGGCTACAGGGGGCGAGAGATTCACTCCTCCACTTA.

This rearrangement joins TRBV2 to TRBJ2-2, with a possible D match to TRBD1 (5 bases). Germline CDR1 SNHLY, CDR2 FYNNEI. V was pared by 5 bases and J by 5 bases, with 12 bases between. This CDR3 has 14 residues. The CDR3 loop is CASSQGDSTGELFF. DNA for the CDR3: TGTGCCAGCAGTCAAGGTGACAGTACCGGGGAGCTGTTTTTT.

The CDR3 DNA is TGCTCAAGCAGCCCACATCCTCCGCTAGCGGGAGGAGGGACCGGGGAGCTGTTTTTT. Its translation: CSSSPHPPLAGGGTGELFF. The chain uses TRBV4-1 and TRBJ2-2, with 11 bases matching TRBD2. Germline V gives CDR1 MGHRA, CDR2 YSYEKL. The CDR3 loop spans 19 amino acids.

With regard to this clonotype: At one boundary the junction diverges from the germline segment, which might be a read error. V gene TRBV11-2 combines with J gene TRBJ2-1; D not resolved. Germline V CDR1 and CDR2: SGHAT, FQNNGV. CDR3 length: 15 amino acids. Written as DNA, the CDR3 is TGTGTCACCAGGCAAGACCAGCCATCCTACAATGAGCAGCTCTTC. It encodes CVTRQDQPSYNEQLF.

A remark on this clonotype: A read error is possible here, since a much larger clone lies one base away. The CDR3 carries no conserved terminal phenylalanine or tryptophan, so it likely arises from a read error. The genes are TRBV7-8 and TRBJ2-7; D gene unclear. Trimming cost V 1 base and J 5 bases, with 15 bases left between them. Germline V lookup: CDR1 SGHVS, CDR2 FQNEAQ. The CDR3 covers 15 residues. CDR3 nucleotides: TGTGCCAGCAGCTTAGGGCCCGGGTATGGCGACGAGCAGTACATC. Translating gives CASSLGPGYGDEQYI.

This clonotype was picked up a small number of times. Given the absence of the conserved phenylalanine or tryptophan at the CDR3 end, a read error is likely. The rearrangement links TRBV6-5 to TRBJ1-2; D might be TRBD1 (5 bases). Looked up from germline, CDR1 is MNHEY and CDR2 is SVGAGI. The CDR3 covers 14 residues. V was cut by 2 bases and J by 6 bases, with 13 bases left in between. The CDR3 is CASSYPGGGDGYTS. As DNA, the CDR3 is TGTGCCAGCAGTTACCCTGGCGGAGGGGATGGCTACACCTCC.

On this clonotype: The junction shows a germline mismatch at one end, possibly a read error. This chain joins TRBV11-2 and TRBJ2-3; maybe TRBD2 (6 bases). The CDR3 totals 16 residues. Germline V CDR1 and CDR2: SGHAT, FQNNGV. The CDR3 bases are TGTGCCAGCAGCTTGGATGTGGGGGGTCTCACAAATACGCAGTATTTT. This encodes CASSLDVGGLTNTQYF.

This clonotype was detected many times. CDR3 bases: TGTGCTAGTGGTGTAGTTGAGGGTGAGCAGTTCTTC. It is translated as CASGVVEGEQFF. The chain links TRBV12-5 to TRBJ2-1, with TRBD2 as a possible D gene (5 bases). The ends were cut back, 5 bases at V and 9 bases at J, with 11 bases in the middle. Germline V gene lookup returns CDR1 LGHNT and CDR2 FRNRAP. The CDR3 consists of 12 residues.

This sequence joins TRBV29-1 and TRBJ2-3; 7 nucleotides align to TRBD1. Germline-derived CDR1 and CDR2 are SQVTM and ANQGSEA. The CDR3 contains 10 residues. The V segment lost 4 bases and the J segment 11 bases; nucleotides outside the gene matches: 3. In DNA, the CDR3 is TGCAGCGTTGTGACAGGGAGGCAGTATTTT. Amino acid sequence: CSVVTGRQYF.

In regard to this clonotype: A junction end diverges from the germline sequence, so it may reflect a read error. The V call is TRBV29-1, the J call TRBJ1-1; D call uncertain. Germline CDR1 is SQVTM and CDR2 is ANQGSEA. This CDR3 has 14 amino acids. The CDR3 DNA is TGCAGCGTTCAACCCCATGGGGTATCCGCTGAAGTTTTCTTT. Its protein product is CSVQPHGVSAEVFF.

This clonotype was seen once. The chain joins TRBV11-2 to TRBJ1-5, with 7 positions matching TRBD1. Germline CDR1 SGHAT, CDR2 FQNNGV. This CDR3 contains 16 residues. With 11 bases clipped from V and 5 bases from J, the junction kept 18 bases outside the gene matches. The DNA of the CDR3 is TGTGCCTGTAGCTTAGGCCCTCCCGGGACAGATCAGCCCCAGCATTTT. Translated, it gives CACSLGPPGTDQPQHF. Using reference TRBV11-2 and TRBJ1-5 for the parts outside the CDR3, the full variable domain is EAGVAQSPRYKIIEKRQSVAFWCNPISGHATLYWYQQILGQGPKLLIQFQNNGVVDDSQLPKDRFSAERLKGVDSTLKIQPAKLEDSAVYLCACSLGPPGTDQPQHFGDGTRLSIL.

Of note for this clonotype: No conserved phenylalanine or tryptophan ends this CDR3, so it is likely a read error. The CDR3 DNA sequence: TGTGCCAGCAGCCATAGCGGACTAGCGGGACAAGAGACCCAGTACGTC. It yields the protein CASSHSGLAGQETQYV. The chain has TRBV4-2 and TRBJ2-5, with 12 bases that match TRBD2. The ends lost 3 bases at V and 2 bases at J; junction bases unmatched: 4. The CDR3 spans 16 residues. Germline values: CDR1 LGHNA, CDR2 YNFKEQ.

The CDR3 sequence: CARNYSYRDGRNEQYF. CDR3 DNA: TGTGCCAGGAATTACTCGTATCGGGACGGGCGGAACGAGCAGTACTTC. The genes are TRBV6-6 and TRBJ2-7; the D call may be TRBD1 or TRBD2 (5 bases each). Trimming took 9 bases from V and 5 from J, leaving 26 bases between them. Per germline, CDR1 MNHNY and CDR2 SVGAGI (reference sequence). The CDR3 loop spans 16 amino acids.

Notes on this clonotype: An end of the junction does not agree with germline; a read error may underlie this. The V gene is TRBV11-2, the J gene TRBJ2-5; 7 nucleotides agree with TRBD2. The V gene's germline CDR1 is SGHAT and CDR2 FQNNGV. The CDR3 spans 14 residues. In nucleotides, the CDR3 is TGTGCCAGCAGGCCGCTAGCGGAACAAGAGACCCATTACTTC. Its protein is CASRPLAEQETHYF.

Points on this clonotype: The junction differs from germline at one of its ends, possibly a read error. The chain joins TRBV11-2 to TRBJ2-7, with 7 positions matching TRBD2. The germline gives CDR1 SGHAT, CDR2 FQNNGV. CDR3 size: 15 residues. The CDR3 here is CASSLVGGSSYRQHF. DNA for the CDR3: TGTGCCAGCAGCTTAGTGGGGGGGAGCTCCTACAGGCAGCACTTC.

About this clonotype itself: Possible read error: a much larger clone is one base away. The J gene is TRBJ2-3, the V gene TRBV12-3 or TRBV12-4; the D gene is possibly TRBD2 (6 bases). The CDR3 loop spans 15 amino acids. The CDR3 sequence: CASSFREILTGTQYF. In nucleotides, the CDR3 is TGTGCCAGCAGTTTCCGGGAGATACTCACAGGTACGCAGTATTTT.

For this clonotype: Sequence at one end of the junction differs from germline and may be a read error. V is TRBV4-1 and J is TRBJ2-1; D not resolved. From germline, CDR1 is MGHRA and CDR2 YSYEKL. This CDR3 has 15 residues. The CDR3: CASSQRSVTYNVQFF. As DNA, the CDR3 is TGTGCCAGCAGCCAAAGATCTGTGACCTACAATGTGCAGTTCTTC.

In regard to this clonotype: The junction does not match germline at one end; this may be a read error. The chain combines TRBV28 with TRBJ2-7; D ambiguous. Germline values: CDR1 MDHEN, CDR2 SYDVKM. CDR3 size: 14 residues. CDR3 protein: CASSTIGIRSEQYF. DNA of the CDR3: TGTGCCAGCAGTACGATTGGGATCAGGTCCGAGCAATACTTC.

By sample share, this clonotype is medium-sized. In DNA, the CDR3 is TGTGCCAGCAGCCTCTGGGGGGAGCTGTTTTTT. This encodes CASSLWGELFF. V gene TRBV6-5 combines with J gene TRBJ2-2; the D is unclear. This CDR3 spans 11 amino acids. Trimming removed 6 bases from V and 8 bases from J, with 7 bases in between. CDR1 is MNHEY and CDR2 is SVGAGI in the germline V gene.

This clonotype was counted at least ten times. This sequence joins TRBV7-9 and TRBJ2-3; 7 nucleotides match TRBD2. J gave up 5 bases and V 3 bases, and 5 bases lay outside the gene matches. Germline assignment: CDR1 SEHNR and CDR2 FQNEAQ (reference sequence). There are 14 residues in the CDR3. The CDR3 reads CASSFGREIDTQYF. CDR3 nucleotides: TGTGCCAGCAGCTTCGGGCGGGAGATAGATACGCAGTATTTT.

Points on this clonotype: One junction end does not reproduce the germline sequence, and a read error may be involved. The chain uses TRBV4-1 and TRBJ2-3, with D tentatively TRBD2 (6 bases). CDR1 and CDR2 from the germline V gene are MGHRA and YSYEKL. The CDR3 contains 15 residues. The CDR3 DNA follows: TGCGCAAGCAGCCAAGAGCCTAGCGAAACAGATACGCAGTATTTT. It yields the protein CASSQEPSETDTQYF.

This clonotype was observed a few times. Possible read error: a much larger clone is one base away. The V gene is TRBV12-3 or TRBV12-4, the J gene TRBJ2-5, with D perhaps matching TRBD2 (6 bases). This CDR3 has 13 residues. The CDR3 reads CASTPQGGGTLYF. DNA for the CDR3: TGTGCCAGCACTCCTCAGGGAGGCGGGACCCTGTACTTC.

This clonotype was found many times. The genes are TRBV2 and TRBJ2-3; 13 bases are a match to TRBD2. The CDR3 contains 14 residues. Germline V gene data show CDR1 as SNHLY and CDR2 as FYNNEI. V was pared by 7 bases and J by 6 bases, with 4 bases of the junction left unmatched. The CDR3 loop reads CASTPTSGGDTQYF. As DNA, the CDR3 is TGTGCCAGCACTCCGACTAGCGGGGGGGATACGCAGTATTTT.

The rearrangement uses TRBV29-1 and TRBJ1-2; D possibly corresponds to TRBD1 (6 bases). The CDR3 loop spans 14 amino acids. V lost 0 bases and J lost 6, with 14 bases in between. Germline loops: CDR1 SQVTM, CDR2 ANQGSEA. In DNA form, the CDR3 reads TGCAGCGTTGAAGATATCCGGGGGGGCCATGGCTACACCTTC. It is translated as CSVEDIRGGHGYTF.